The 30 T cell receptor beta chains reported below all come from one sample, sequenced in a study of shared T cell receptors in the human thymus. TCRdb's copy holds only in-frame clones and misses some; the assay was immunoSEQ multiplex PCR. The repertoire consists of hundreds of thousands of clones, with roughly 86% occurring once and the leading ten covering more than 0.009%. The same data also contributed to another study, on human thymus T cells.

The sequenced sample consisted of thymocytes. The receptors were gathered from a boy under two years old with a congenital heart defect.

V usage is TRBV5-4 and J usage is TRBJ2-1, with a weak D call TRBD2 (5 bases). This CDR3 is 12 amino acids long. The ends were cut back, 2 bases at V and 13 bases at J, with 13 bases in the middle. Germline V gives CDR1 SGHNT, CDR2 YYREEE (reference sequence). In DNA, the CDR3 is TGTGCCAGCAGCTTAAGCGGAGATGGCCAGTTCTTC. It translates to CASSLSGDGQFF.

Only one count was recorded for this clone. This sequence joins TRBV5-5 and TRBJ2-6; TRBD1 is a possible D gene (5 bases). The CDR3 is 18 residues long. Germline assignment: CDR1 SGHKS and CDR2 YYEKEE (reference sequence). The V end lost 1 base, the J end lost 0 bases, and 14 bases lay between the germline ends. The CDR3 coding sequence is TGTGCCAGCAGCTTGTGTGGCAGGACAAACTCTGGGGCCAACGTCCTGACTTTC. This translates into CASSLCGRTNSGANVLTF.

The rearrangement links TRBV30 to TRBJ1-5; D is unresolved. The CDR3 is 14 residues long. Per the germline V gene, CDR1 is GTSNPN and CDR2 is SVGIG (reference sequence). Trimming removed 0 bases at V and 7 bases at J, with 13 bases between. The CDR3 coding sequence is TGTGCCTGGAGTGTACGTGGGAGAGAGCAGCCCCAGCATTTT. Protein: CAWSVRGREQPQHF.

This chain uses TRBV6-6 with TRBJ2-5; 9 bases fit TRBD1. Germline values: CDR1 MNHNY, CDR2 SVGAGI (reference sequence). This CDR3 is built from 14 residues. Trimming at V came to 6 bases and at J to 1 base, leaving 3 bases not matched to a gene. CDR3 nucleotides: TGTGCCAGCAGAGAGGACAGGGGCCAAGAGACCCAGTACTTC. This encodes CASREDRGQETQYF.

The chain recombines TRBV28 with TRBJ2-5, with TRBD1 matching over 7 bases. The germline V gene has CDR1 MDHEN and CDR2 SYDVKM. Trimming cost V 5 bases and J 6 bases; bases outside gene matches: 6. The CDR3 sequence is 13 residues long. The CDR3 spells CASSKRDSQTQYF. CDR3 bases: TGTGCCAGCAGTAAACGGGACAGCCAGACCCAGTACTTC.

The chain joins TRBV5-1 to TRBJ1-6; D is undetermined. CDR3 length: 14 residues. V was shortened by 0 bases and J by 7 bases, with 8 bases between the two germline ends. Germline V gene data show CDR1 as SGHRS and CDR2 as YFSETQ. CDR3 loop: CASSLGPVNSPLHF. The CDR3 DNA reads TGCGCCAGCAGCTTGGGCCCGGTCAATTCACCCCTCCACTTT. Looking up the rest from reference TRBV5-1 and TRBJ1-6 gives the full variable domain: KAGVTQTPRYLIKTRGQQVTLSCSPISGHRSVSWYQQTPGQGLQFLFEYFSETQRNKGNFPGRFSGRQFSNSRSEMNVSTLELGDSALYLCASSLGPVNSPLHFGNGTRLTVT.

V is TRBV20-1 and J is TRBJ2-7; D ambiguous. The CDR3 consists of 10 residues. V lost 6 bases and J 5 bases, leaving 8 bases between the germline ends. Germline CDR1 and CDR2: DFQATT and SNEGSKA (reference sequence). The CDR3 DNA is TGCAGTGCAGCCCCGGACGAGCAGTACTTC. The encoded protein is CSAAPDEQYF.

Of note for this clone: Distinct nucleotide sequences in the sample also encode this CDR3. The chain has TRBV28 and TRBJ1-1; D is ambiguous. This CDR3 contains 13 residues. The V gene's germline CDR1 is MDHEN and CDR2 SYDVKM. The germline V and J ends were trimmed by 5 bases and 1 base, with 8 bases remaining between them. In nucleotides, the CDR3 is TGTGCCAGCAGTCCCCCGGGGAACACTGAAGCTTTCTTT. Its translation is CASSPPGNTEAFF.

The chain recombines TRBV4-2 with TRBJ2-7; D is possibly TRBD2 (6 bases). V was clipped by 1 base and J by 3 bases, with 16 bases between them. Germline loops: CDR1 LGHNA, CDR2 YNFKEQ. There are 16 residues in the CDR3. This CDR3 reads CASSQGWRENLYEQYF. The DNA of the CDR3 is TGTGCCAGCAGCCAAGGCTGGAGGGAAAATCTCTACGAGCAGTACTTC.

The genes are TRBV4-3 and TRBJ1-5; D remains ambiguous. The V gene lost 1 base and the J gene lost 3 bases, with 7 bases spanning the gap. The CDR3 runs 14 residues. CDR1 is LGHNA, CDR2 YSLEER, per germline. The chain's CDR3 is CASSQGRINQPQHF. The CDR3 coding sequence is TGCGCCAGCAGCCAAGGCAGAATCAATCAGCCCCAGCATTTT.

This clone has a single count. The chain recombines TRBV5-1 with TRBJ1-1; no reliable D call. This CDR3 region has 13 residues. Looked up from germline, CDR1 is SGHRS and CDR2 is YFSETQ. With 4 bases removed from V and 3 bases from J, the gap between germline ends came to 10 bases. The CDR3 sequence: CASSPADYTEAFF. The CDR3 nucleotides are TGCGCCAGCAGCCCCGCGGATTACACTGAAGCTTTCTTT.

This clone has just one count. The J gene is TRBJ1-3, the V gene TRBV4-3; possible D gene TRBD1, 6 bases. The germline gives CDR1 LGHNA, CDR2 YSLEER. This CDR3 is built from 17 residues. V lost 2 bases to trimming and J lost 0 bases, with 14 bases between them. The CDR3 loop is CASSQFRDKTSGNTIYF. DNA of the CDR3: TGCGCCAGCAGCCAATTCAGGGACAAGACCTCTGGAAACACCATATATTTT.

J is TRBJ1-5 and V is TRBV7-8; TRBD1 is a possible D gene (5 bases). V lost 1 base, J lost 5 bases, and 12 bases lay in between. The CDR3 spans 15 residues. The germline gives CDR1 SGHVS, CDR2 FQNEAQ. CDR3 sequence reads: CASSLGGQGYQPQHF. The CDR3 region has the DNA TGTGCCAGCAGCTTAGGCGGCCAGGGATATCAGCCCCAGCATTTT.

The chain couples TRBV27 to TRBJ1-2; the D gene is possibly TRBD1 (6 bases). Trimming took 4 bases from V and 4 from J, leaving 19 bases between them. The germline CDR1 and CDR2 sequences are MNHEY and SMNVEV (reference sequence). The CDR3 contains 16 residues. CDR3 sequence reads: CASSSTSRTDSYGYTF. The CDR3 bases are TGTGCCAGCAGTTCCACCTCTCGGACAGATTCCTATGGCTACACCTTC.

The rearrangement uses TRBV7-2 and TRBJ2-1, with D maybe TRBD1 (6 bases). The CDR3 consists of 14 residues. Germline V CDR1 and CDR2: SGHTA, FQGNSA. Trimming left V 4 bases short and J 7 bases short, with 14 bases between. CDR3 bases: TGTGCCAGCAGCTACCTGGGACAACTGAATGAGCAGTTCTTC. Its translation is CASSYLGQLNEQFF.

V and J are TRBV19 and TRBJ2-7; 8 bases map to TRBD1. There are 15 residues in the CDR3. V lost 3 bases and J lost 1; bases outside the gene matches: 5. Germline-derived CDR1 and CDR2 are LNHDA and SQIVND (reference sequence). The CDR3 sequence: CASSIQTGESYEQYF. CDR3 bases: TGTGCCAGTAGTATCCAGACAGGGGAATCCTACGAGCAGTACTTC.

The chain combines TRBV7-4 with TRBJ1-2; D is unclear. CDR1 and CDR2 from the germline V gene are SGHVT and SQSDAQ. Trimming shortened V by 4 bases and J by 8 bases, and 23 bases separated the two germline ends. This CDR3 region has 16 residues. CDR3 DNA: TGTGCCAGCAGCTACGGTAACCGCTCGGCCTTGAGGGGCTACACCTTC. The encoded protein is CASSYGNRSALRGYTF.

The chain recombines TRBV14 with TRBJ1-2, with D possibly matching TRBD1 (6 bases). Germline assignment: CDR1 SGHDN and CDR2 FVKESK. The V end lost 1 base, the J end lost 1 base, and 22 bases lay between the germline ends. The CDR3 has 19 amino acids. CDR3 sequence reads: CASSQGNRASPYFNYGYTF. The CDR3 region has the DNA TGTGCCAGCAGCCAAGGAAACAGGGCCTCTCCATACTTTAACTATGGCTACACCTTC.

The chain employs TRBV6-1 and TRBJ2-5, with a tentative D call TRBD2 (5 bases). CDR3 size: 12 residues. Trimming left V 8 bases short and J 5 bases short, with 12 bases between. Germline CDR1 and CDR2: MNHNS and SASEGT. CDR3: CASGNTGETQYF. As DNA, the CDR3 is TGTGCCAGCGGCAACACGGGGGAGACCCAGTACTTC.

The chain carries TRBV27 and TRBJ2-2; TRBD1 is a possible D gene (5 bases). Germline V gives CDR1 MNHEY, CDR2 SMNVEV (reference sequence). This CDR3 comprises 15 residues. Trimming left V 3 bases short and J 1 base short, with 9 bases between. CDR3 loop: CASSFGAGNTGELFF. The CDR3 DNA reads TGTGCCAGCAGTTTTGGGGCAGGGAACACCGGGGAGCTGTTTTTT.

The chain couples TRBV10-3 to TRBJ1-5, with D possibly matching TRBD1 (6 bases). This CDR3 spans 15 amino acids. Germline CDR1 reads ENHRY; CDR2 reads SYGVKD. The V and J ends lost 5 bases and 2 bases respectively, with 13 bases between them. This CDR3 is CAISPNRARNQPQHF. As DNA, the CDR3 is TGTGCCATCAGTCCTAACAGGGCCCGCAATCAGCCCCAGCATTTT.

This chain links TRBV4-1 with TRBJ1-5; weak D call: TRBD1 (6 bases). There are 15 residues in the CDR3. Trimming took off 0 bases at V and 7 bases at J, with 13 bases between the two ends. Per germline, CDR1 MGHRA and CDR2 YSYEKL. In DNA form, the CDR3 reads TGCGCCAGCAGCCAAGAAACCAGGGGATCACAGCCCCAGCATTTT. Amino acid sequence: CASSQETRGSQPQHF.

The rearrangement links TRBV10-3 to TRBJ2-1; D may be TRBD1 (7 bases). Germline V gives CDR1 ENHRY, CDR2 SYGVKD. Trimming removed 6 bases from V and 4 bases from J, with 16 bases in between. The CDR3 length is 15 residues. The CDR3 here is CAIREMTGRYNEQFF. In DNA, the CDR3 is TGTGCCATCAGGGAAATGACAGGGAGGTACAATGAGCAGTTCTTC.

The genes are TRBV4-1 and TRBJ2-1; a weak D match, TRBD2 (6 bases). Germline CDR1 MGHRA, CDR2 YSYEKL. This CDR3 is built from 15 residues. V was shortened by 0 bases and J by 5 bases, with 11 bases between the two germline ends. CDR3 nucleotide sequence: TGCGCCAGCAGCCAAGATGGTCGGGGGAACAATGAGCAGTTCTTC. Translated, it gives CASSQDGRGNNEQFF.

This rearrangement joins TRBV7-8 to TRBJ1-5; 9 positions match TRBD1. J gave up 2 bases and V 4 bases, and 18 bases lay outside the gene matches. The germline gives CDR1 SGHVS, CDR2 FQNEAQ. The CDR3 spans 20 residues. CDR3 region: CASSSTGGTGWLNGNQPQHF. The CDR3 DNA follows: TGTGCCAGCAGCTCAACTGGGGGGACAGGGTGGCTGAATGGCAATCAGCCCCAGCATTTT.

This sequence joins TRBV7-9 and TRBJ1-6; TRBD1 might be the D (6 bases). The length of the CDR3 is 16 residues. Trimming shortened V by 2 bases and J by 5 bases, and 13 bases separated the two germline ends. CDR1 and CDR2 from the germline V gene are SEHNR and FQNEAQ (reference sequence). This chain's CDR3 is CASSLSGEVDNSPLHF. In DNA, the CDR3 is TGTGCCAGCAGCTTATCAGGGGAAGTGGATAATTCACCCCTCCACTTT. Combining the CDR3 with reference TRBV7-9 and TRBJ1-6 gives the whole variable domain DTGVSQNPRHKITKRGQNVTFRCDPISEHNRLYWYRQTLGQGPEFLTYFQNEAQLEKSRLLSDRFSAERPKGSFSTLEIQRTEQGDSAMYLCASSLSGEVDNSPLHFGNGTRLTVT.

V usage is TRBV27 and J usage is TRBJ2-2; possible D gene TRBD1, 6 bases. The V end was cut by 5 bases, the J end by 10 bases, with 11 bases between. The length of the CDR3 is 12 residues. The germline V gene encodes CDR1 MNHEY and CDR2 SMNVEV (reference sequence). In DNA, the CDR3 is TGTGCCAGCAGTCAACGGGACAAGGAGCTGTTTTTT. Encoded protein: CASSQRDKELFF.

V gene TRBV4-3 combines with J gene TRBJ2-2, with unresolved D. The CDR3 is made up of 13 amino acids. Germline CDR1 and CDR2: LGHNA and YSLEER. Trimming took off 0 bases at V and 6 bases at J, with 5 bases between the two ends. The CDR3 loop reads CASSQDYSGELFF. The CDR3 DNA follows: TGCGCCAGCAGCCAAGATTATTCCGGGGAGCTGTTTTTT.

This chain links TRBV9 with TRBJ2-1; 13 nucleotides line up with TRBD2. Germline-derived CDR1 and CDR2 are SGDLS and YYNGEE. The junction had 5 bases not matched to a gene; V was cut back by 4 bases and J by 7 bases. This CDR3 has 15 amino acids. This CDR3 reads CASSTSGRALNEQFF. The CDR3 DNA is TGTGCCAGCAGCACTAGCGGGAGGGCCTTAAATGAGCAGTTCTTC.

The chain employs TRBV10-1 and TRBJ2-2; 11 bases line up with TRBD2. V trimming: 1 base; J trimming: 5 bases; junction bases outside the gene matches: 3. The CDR3 has 16 amino acids. Germline V gives CDR1 WNHNN, CDR2 SYGVQD (reference sequence). CDR3 sequence reads: CASSEFTSGRTGELFF. CDR3 coding DNA: TGCGCCAGCAGTGAGTTCACTAGCGGGAGAACCGGGGAGCTGTTTTTT.